This record covers a single T cell receptor beta chain. Its specific antigen is unknown. Base-call qualities are not available, and no considerably larger clone is one nucleotide away. The data were taken from a study of blood T cell repertoires in COVID-19 (dated by TCRdb to about 2020). With respect to the entire study: Collaborator samples came from the United States, Italy and Spain and covered acute and convalescent phases of COVID-19. Where available, HLA class I and class II types were obtained from metadata supplied by the sample provider rather than from assay-based typing. The dataset comprised deeply sampled blood TCRbeta repertoires from subjects exposed to, actively infected with, or recovered from COVID-19. Samples were obtained from the ongoing ImmuneRACE study (first 160 participants) and from over 1,000 subjects provided by 6 global collaborators. The material from the prospective study consisted of cDNA or gDNA derived from T cells, B-cell-depleted T cells, or PBMCs. A freely available public database, intended as a resource for researchers studying the immune response to SARS-CoV-2, is where the repertoires were released. A de-identified subject ID, COVID-19 status, age in years and sex were almost always included in the sample metadata.

Whole blood was collected in K2EDTA tubes by collaborating institutions according to the institutions' own protocols. For TCRbeta analysis, collaborator samples were shipped as frozen whole blood, as isolated PBMCs, or as DNA extracted from either sample type. The immunoSEQ Assay, a bias-controlled multiplex PCR, was used to amplify TCRbeta CDR3 regions from genomic DNA. The study's own analysis went as follows. The number of nucleated cells in each sample was estimated by amplification of reference gene primers within the assay. To quantify the absolute abundance of each unique TCRbeta CDR3 rearrangement, sequence reads were collapsed and filtered. Productive Simpson clonality was computed per sample as the square root of Simpson's diversity index over productive rearrangements. TCRdb retrieved this table from immuneACCESS and kept in-frame rearrangements only. Not all clones are present; in checked studies, unresolved V genes account for under half, and no reason is known for the remainder. The DNA was the basis for D and trimming; V, J and clone size are from that table. The sample yields 160,000 or so clones; more than 80% were counted once. Approximately 11% of the sample is in the top ten clones.

The CDR3 contains 14 residues, cysteine and phenylalanine counted. Of the read, only the CDR3 DNA is kept; its 42 bases are in frame from base 1. Relative to germline, V is 5 bases shorter and J is 4 bases shorter, with 12 bases between their ends. Via the germline V gene, CDR1 is MNHEY and CDR2 SVGEGT. Results the study describes overall, beyond this receptor: The quantity of clinical and demographic metadata differed by source and by participant and was supplied without curation.

This chain is built from TRBV6-2 or TRBV6-3 and TRBJ1-3, with TRBD1 tentatively as D gene (6 bases match). Sequences were obtained from peripheral blood. The receptor was derived from a human donor in a cohort sampled during active COVID-19. Here the CDR3 is given as CASSPTGTGNTIYF. The nucleotide sequence is TGTGCCAGCAGTCCAACCGGGACAGGAAACACCATATATTTT.